The rows below give T cell receptor beta chains drawn from one sample of a study of liver allograft versus peripheral blood T cells. A single record per CDR3 protein comes from TCRdb applying MiXCR to the reads. The repertoire holds fewer than 2,000 distinct CDR3 sequences, with approximately 16% as singletons. All receptors derive from a human patient who had a liver transplant. The graft donor may have contributed some T cells. The CDR3 runs from the conserved cysteine through the conserved F or W. The D gene is left open where the match is weak. Clone size is stated in some rows and not others, as once, few, many or a class when expanded.

CDR3	DNA	V	size	D	length	J
CASSQGQITGELFF	TGTGCCAGCAGTCAGGGACAAATCACCGGGGAGCTGTTTTTT	TRBV27	medium-sized	.	14	TRBJ2-2
CASSYDRGYEQYF	TGTGCCAGCAGCTACGACAGGGGGTACGAGCAGTACTTC	TRBV13	once	TRBD1	13	TRBJ2-7
CSASPPLEGENYGYTF	TGCAGTGCTAGCCCCCCCCTAGAGGGGGAGAACTATGGCTACACCTTC	TRBV20-1	medium-sized	.	16	TRBJ1-2
CAISVGLAGATDTQYF	TGTGCCATCAGTGTGGGACTAGCGGGAGCCACAGATACGCAGTATTTT	TRBV10-3	medium-sized	TRBD2	16	TRBJ2-3
CSARPFDRGGDEQFF	TGCAGTGCTAGACCCTTCGACAGGGGAGGGGATGAGCAGTTCTTC	TRBV20-1	medium-sized	.	15	TRBJ2-1
CASGPRREKLFF	TGTGCCAGCGGTCCCCGAAGGGAAAAACTGTTTTTT	TRBV6-1	large	.	12	TRBJ1-4
CASTSTSYEQYF	TGTGCCAGCACCTCAACTTCCTACGAGCAGTACTTC	TRBV2	.	.	12	TRBJ2-7
CASSLSGANVLTF	TGTGCCAGCTCACTCTCTGGGGCCAACGTCCTGACTTTC	TRBV18	large	.	13	TRBJ2-6
CASSLGQGEHYGYTF	TGTGCCAGCAGCTTGGGACAGGGGGAGCACTATGGCTACACCTTC	TRBV5-6	medium-sized	TRBD1	15	TRBJ1-2
CASSVGPSRTTEAFF	TGTGCCAGCAGCGTAGGCCCCTCGCGGACCACTGAAGCTTTCTTT	TRBV9	medium-sized	.	15	TRBJ1-1
CSASQPTGRPRYGYTF	TGCAGTGCTAGTCAGCCGACAGGCCGACCTCGCTATGGCTACACCTTC	TRBV20-1	medium-sized	.	16	TRBJ1-2
CATHLGRTSGGDDEQFF	TGTGCCACTCACTTGGGTAGGACTAGCGGGGGAGACGATGAGCAGTTCTTC	TRBV10-3	large	TRBD2	17	TRBJ2-1
CASRKDTDTQYF	TGTGCCAGCAGGAAGGACACGGATACGCAGTATTTT	TRBV27	medium-sized	.	12	TRBJ2-3
CASSPGNTIYF	TGTGCCAGCTCCCCTGGAAACACCATATATTTT	TRBV18	large	.	11	TRBJ1-3
CAIKAGAYYEQYF	TGTGCCATCAAGGCAGGGGCCTACTACGAGCAGTACTTC	TRBV10-3	medium-sized	.	13	TRBJ2-7
CASRRQHGELFF	TGTGCCAGCAGAAGACAGCACGGGGAGCTGTTTTTT	TRBV12-3/TRBV12-4	.	.	12	TRBJ2-2
CATSRDPRPFRPQHF	TGTGCCACCAGCAGAGATCCCCGCCCCTTCAGGCCCCAGCATTTT	TRBV15	medium-sized	.	15	TRBJ1-5
CASRPDLKYGYTF	TGTGCCAGTAGACCGGACCTCAAGTATGGCTACACCTTC	TRBV19	large	.	13	TRBJ1-2
CAWTKSPSGANVLTF	TGTGCCTGGACTAAGTCCCCCTCTGGGGCCAACGTCCTGACTTTC	TRBV30	.	.	15	TRBJ2-6
CASSGMSGGWQYF	TGTGCCAGCAGCGGTATGTCAGGGGGCTGGCAGTACTTC	TRBV5-6	medium-sized	TRBD1	13	TRBJ2-7
CASSLSLAGGNEQFF	TGTGCCAGCAGCCTGTCACTAGCGGGGGGCAATGAGCAGTTCTTC	TRBV14	few	TRBD2	15	TRBJ2-1
CASRGTGGRYGYTF	TGTGCCAGCAGGGGGACAGGGGGAAGGTATGGCTACACCTTC	TRBV12-3/TRBV12-4	large	TRBD1	14	TRBJ1-2
CASSPGSDQPQHF	TGTGCCAGCTCACCAGGTTCGGATCAGCCCCAGCATTTT	TRBV18	large	.	13	TRBJ1-5
CASSYRTGGPHGNTIYF	TGTGCCAGCAGCTACCGGACAGGGGGCCCTCATGGAAACACCATATATTTT	TRBV5-5	medium-sized	TRBD1	17	TRBJ1-3
CASSFTGENQPQHF	TGTGCCAGCAGTTTCACAGGGGAAAATCAGCCCCAGCATTTT	TRBV6-5	large	TRBD1	14	TRBJ1-5
CASSRQGGNQPQHF	TGTGCCAGCAGCCGACAGGGGGGTAATCAGCCCCAGCATTTT	TRBV6-2/TRBV6-3	medium-sized	TRBD1	14	TRBJ1-5
CASSPPGELFF	TGTGCCAGCAGTCCCCCCGGGGAGCTGTTTTTT	TRBV6-2/TRBV6-3	medium-sized	.	11	TRBJ2-2
CASSTVWRSRGTGELFF	TGTGCCAGCAGTACAGTCTGGCGCTCCCGGGGCACCGGGGAGCTGTTTTTT	TRBV12-3/TRBV12-4	medium-sized	.	17	TRBJ2-2
CASSYAPSGRTGYGYTF	TGCGCCAGCAGCTACGCGCCAAGTGGTAGGACAGGGTATGGCTACACCTTC	TRBV4-3	few	TRBD1	17	TRBJ1-2
CRPWGRGYGYTF	TGCAGGCCCTGGGGGAGGGGCTATGGCTACACCTTC	TRBV20-1	medium-sized	.	12	TRBJ1-2
CASSLEAGAQHF	TGTGCCAGCTCACTCGAGGCTGGGGCCCAGCATTTT	TRBV18	large	.	12	TRBJ1-5
CASSPDGPGYGYTF	TGTGCCAGCAGCCCGGACGGCCCGGGCTATGGCTACACCTTC	TRBV6-2/TRBV6-3	.	.	14	TRBJ1-2
CASTRLGGPSEAFF	TGTGCCAGCACTCGACTCGGGGGGCCTTCTGAAGCTTTCTTT	TRBV6-6	few	.	14	TRBJ1-1
CASSLRGSFYKQYF	TGTGCCAGCAGCTTGCGGGGGTCCTTCTATAAGCAGTACTTC	TRBV5-6	medium-sized	.	14	TRBJ2-7
CAISESQENTEAFF	TGTGCCATCAGTGAGTCACAGGAGAACACTGAAGCTTTCTTT	TRBV10-3	medium-sized	.	14	TRBJ1-1